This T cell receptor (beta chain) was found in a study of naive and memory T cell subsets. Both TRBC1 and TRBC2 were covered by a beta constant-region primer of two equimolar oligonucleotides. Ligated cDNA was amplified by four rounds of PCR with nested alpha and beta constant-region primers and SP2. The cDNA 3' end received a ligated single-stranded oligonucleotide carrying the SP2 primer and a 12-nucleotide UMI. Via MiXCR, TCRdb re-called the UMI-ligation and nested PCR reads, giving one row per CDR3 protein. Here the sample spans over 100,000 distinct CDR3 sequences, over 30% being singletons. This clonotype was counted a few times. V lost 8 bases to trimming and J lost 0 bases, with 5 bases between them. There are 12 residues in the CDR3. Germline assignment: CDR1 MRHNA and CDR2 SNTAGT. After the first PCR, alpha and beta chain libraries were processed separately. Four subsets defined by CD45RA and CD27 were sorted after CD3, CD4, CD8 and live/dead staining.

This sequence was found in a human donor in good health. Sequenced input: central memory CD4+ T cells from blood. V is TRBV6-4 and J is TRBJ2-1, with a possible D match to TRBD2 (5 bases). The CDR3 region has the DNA TGTGCCAGCCGGGGCTCCTACAATGAGCAGTTCTTC. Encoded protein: CASRGSYNEQFF.